This T cell receptor beta chain was identified in a study of T cell responses to AZD1222 COVID-19 vaccine (dated by TCRdb to the early 2020s). General notes on the study: Because spike-specific TCR depth and breadth did not differ between the two schedules, AZD1222 recipients who got a second dose at roughly 4 weeks were pooled with those who got a second dose at roughly 12 weeks. Trial participants were enrolled by age into 18-55, 56-69 and 70-plus year subgroups, with 148, 28 and 57 TCR-sequenced participants respectively. TCR sequencing was performed for approximately 240 trial participants, of whom 200 to 220 were given two doses of AZD1222 and some 26 were given two doses of MenACWY control vaccine.

Taken with the paper, the label for time point translates to: baseline before first vaccination. Vaccinee samples were obtained from the UK trials COV001 and COV002, which included a single-blind randomized controlled phase 2/3 trial of AZD1222 (ChAdOx1 nCoV-19) in healthy adults. For TCRbeta chain sequencing, PBMC samples were collected from trial participants at day 0 and at day 28 after the second dose. As concerns this clone: It has no known antigen specificity. Per-nucleotide qualities are absent, and no much larger clonotype sits a single base away.

The CDR3 regions of human TCRbeta chains were analyzed by immunosequencing. The authors' pipeline ran thus. Repertoire TCRs were checked for matches against a reference library of SARS-CoV-2-specific TCRs that had been generated using the MIRA antigen-specificity platform. Breadth was defined as the fraction of unique TCRs that were SARS-CoV-2-associated. Depth was defined as the fraction of total T cells that were SARS-CoV-2-associated. Using the MIRA data, every spike-specific TCR was mapped to the spike region that the TCR reacted to and assigned to either a CD4 or a CD8 class. Log10-transformed breadth and depth values were compared by one-way ANOVA with Sidak's multiple comparisons tests. TCRdb retrieved this table from immuneACCESS and kept in-frame rearrangements only. Not all clones are present; in checked studies, unresolved V genes account for under half, and no reason is known for the remainder. For V, J and clone size, that table is used; D and trimming come from the DNA. This sample has fewer than 150,000 clones in its table, and 80% to 95% of those were observed once. The ten largest clonotypes hold about 3% of the sample.

Findings and caveats that apply to the study as a whole: Nearly half of unique spike-specific TCRs reportedly recognized epitopes outside regions mutated in the B.1.351 and B.1.1.7 variants. The 56-69-year group was small, and its depth increase did not reach significance, likely because of low power. Because no samples from the day 14 peak response were available, repertoires could be characterized only after the peak T cell response. A significant rise in spike-specific TCR breadth and depth was observed after two AZD1222 doses relative to day 0 and relative to MenACWY recipients. Most participants were white British and females outnumbered males, and the authors suggested that clonal diversity may have been underestimated. Only five to seven AZD1222 recipients were SARS-CoV-2 seropositive at baseline, limiting conclusions about previously exposed vaccinees. The whole spike protein was spanned by vaccine-associated CD4 TCRs, and dominant responses were seen in regions 160-218 and 743-854.

The CDR3, from cysteine to phenylalanine, totals 15 residues. The read is trimmed to its CDR3 DNA, 45 bases read in frame from base 1. The V end gives up 5 bases and the J end 0 bases, leaving 3 bases in the junction not matched to a gene. The germline V gene gives CDR1 as MDHEN and CDR2 as SYDVKM. This specimen was peripheral blood, taken on day 0 of AZD1222 vaccination. The source is an adult in good health. The chain is assembled from TRBV28 and TRBJ2-5; 10 middle bases align to TRBD1. The CDR3 is CASSPGTGDQETQYF. The bases are TGTGCCAGCAGTCCCGGGACAGGGGACCAAGAGACCCAGTACTTC.